These 14 T cell receptor beta chains were sequenced from one sample in a study of shared clonotypes between healthy human individuals. The method was immunoSEQ multiplex PCR; TCRdb's version includes in-frame clones alone and lacks a portion of them. The table includes nearly 2 million clones, approximately 94% detected once. The naive CD8 fraction comprised CD45RO-negative cells positively selected for CCR7 and excluded terminally differentiated effector memory CD45RA+ cells. Sequenced: naive CD8+ T cells sorted from blood. These receptors all come from a man younger than 35 in good health.

The J gene is TRBJ2-1, the V gene TRBV5-4; 7 nucleotides line up with TRBD2. V lost 9 bases to trimming and J lost 1 base; unmatched junction nucleotides: 7. CDR3 size: 14 residues. Germline V gives CDR1 SGHNT, CDR2 YYREEE (reference sequence). The CDR3 loop reads CAIPSGGSYNEQFF. CDR3 in DNA: TGTGCCATCCCTTCCGGGGGGTCCTACAATGAGCAGTTCTTC.

The chain's CDR3 is CASSDNVAAYGYTF. In DNA form, the CDR3 reads TGTGCCAGCAGTGATAACGTCGCGGCCTATGGCTACACCTTC. This chain uses TRBV6-1 with TRBJ1-2; D remains ambiguous. Germline assignment: CDR1 MNHNS and CDR2 SASEGT. The CDR3 consists of 14 residues. Trimming shortened V by 3 bases and J by 4 bases, and 12 bases separated the two germline ends.

The CDR3 DNA reads TGTGCCTGGAAGGCGGGGACACCGGGGGAGCTGTTTTTT. Protein sequence: CAWKAGTPGELFF. The chain has TRBV30 and TRBJ2-2, with D possibly called TRBD1 or TRBD2 (6 bases each). This CDR3 is built from 13 residues. Between the trimmed V and J ends, which lost 4 bases and 8 bases, there was a span of 14 bases. Germline-derived CDR1 and CDR2 are GTSNPN and SVGIG (reference sequence).

To note about this clone: Other nucleotide sequences in the sample specify the same CDR3. The V call is TRBV9, the J call TRBJ2-1; TRBD2 agrees at 11 bases. V lost 3 bases, J lost 2 bases, and 1 base stayed unmatched. Germline loops: CDR1 SGDLS, CDR2 YYNGEE. The CDR3 spans 15 residues. The CDR3 DNA is TGTGCCAGCAGCGAGACTAGCGGGACCTACAATGAGCAGTTCTTC. Its protein product is CASSETSGTYNEQFF.

This sequence joins TRBV28 and TRBJ2-7; TRBD1 matches 8 bases. Germline trimming cut 5 bases from V and 2 bases from J; bases unmatched to any gene: 11. Germline-derived CDR1 and CDR2 are MDHEN and SYDVKM. This CDR3 comprises 16 residues. The CDR3 spells CASSPNWGDRTYEQYF. CDR3 nucleotides: TGTGCCAGCAGTCCTAATTGGGGGGACAGGACCTACGAGCAGTACTTC.

V and J are TRBV7-9 and TRBJ2-5, with 8 bases that match TRBD2. V lost 5 bases to trimming and J lost 0 bases; unmatched junction nucleotides: 8. Germline V gene lookup returns CDR1 SEHNR and CDR2 FQNEAQ (reference sequence). The CDR3 is 16 amino acids. CDR3 nucleotides: TGTGCCAGCAGCCAAACTAGCGGCCCCTACCAAGAGACCCAGTACTTC. This translates into CASSQTSGPYQETQYF.

The CDR3 loop reads CASSSQGGTTGELFF. In nucleotides, the CDR3 is TGTGCCAGCAGCTCCCAGGGCGGAACTACCGGGGAGCTGTTTTTT. The gene calls are TRBV9 and TRBJ2-2; TRBD1 is a possible D gene (5 bases). The V gene lost 4 bases and the J gene lost 5 bases, with 15 bases spanning the gap. The CDR3 covers 15 residues. Germline V CDR1 and CDR2: SGDLS, YYNGEE.

The V call is TRBV13, the J call TRBJ2-7; TRBD1 matches at 7 bases. The CDR3 totals 15 residues. Trimming took 4 bases from V and 3 from J; bases not matched to a gene: 9. The germline V gene has CDR1 PRHDT and CDR2 FYEKMQ (reference sequence). CDR3 sequence: CASSSSWTGGYEQYF. CDR3 nucleotide sequence: TGTGCCAGCAGCTCCAGCTGGACAGGAGGCTACGAGCAGTACTTC.

The CDR3 bases are TGTGCCAGCAGCTTACGGGAGCAGCCCCAGCATTTT. The encoded protein is CASSLREQPQHF. The V call is TRBV5-6, the J call TRBJ1-5; D is undetermined. The CDR3 is made up of 12 amino acids. V was cut by 2 bases and J by 7 bases, with 7 bases left in between. The germline gives CDR1 SGHDT, CDR2 YYEEEE.

About this clone: Within the sample, other DNA sequences also encode this same CDR3. The chain has TRBV7-9 and TRBJ1-4; D not certain. Germline assignment: CDR1 SEHNR and CDR2 FQNEAQ (reference sequence). The CDR3 loop spans 12 amino acids. V lost 1 base, J lost 5 bases, and 2 bases lay in between. Here the CDR3 reads CASSLENEKLFF. CDR3 coding DNA: TGTGCCAGCAGCTTAGAAAATGAAAAACTGTTTTTT.

This sequence joins TRBV4-3 and TRBJ2-7; D not certain. From germline, CDR1 is LGHNA and CDR2 YSLEER. The CDR3 runs 12 residues. The V and J ends lost 4 bases and 6 bases respectively, with 10 bases between them. The CDR3 nucleotides read TGCGCCAGCAGCCTGTTTTCGGGCGAGCAGTACTTC. Residues: CASSLFSGEQYF.

The chain carries TRBV2 and TRBJ2-7, with 7 bases identical to TRBD2. CDR1 and CDR2 from the germline V gene are SNHLY and FYNNEI. J was trimmed by 7 bases and V by 6 bases; bases with no gene match: 3. This CDR3 contains 11 residues. The CDR3 protein is CASRREKEQYF. As DNA, the CDR3 is TGTGCCAGCAGGCGGGAGAAGGAGCAGTACTTC.

This clone was recorded a few times. In the same sample, other DNA sequences code for this CDR3. The rearrangement uses TRBV7-6 and TRBJ2-7, with no clear D. The CDR3 totals 13 residues. Germline V gives CDR1 SGHVS, CDR2 FNYEAQ. V lost 0 bases, J lost 2 bases, and 5 bases lay in between. Here the CDR3 reads CASSLAGAYEQYF. As DNA, the CDR3 is TGTGCCAGCAGCTTAGCAGGAGCCTACGAGCAGTACTTC.

The gene calls are TRBV9 and TRBJ1-6, with a weak D call TRBD1 (5 bases). The V gene lost 3 bases and the J gene lost 4 bases, with 11 bases spanning the gap. The CDR3 length is 15 residues. Per the germline V gene, CDR1 is SGDLS and CDR2 is YYNGEE. The CDR3: CASSDRTGYNSPLHF. The CDR3, as DNA: TGTGCCAGCAGCGACAGGACGGGTTATAATTCACCCCTCCACTTT.